These 23 T cell receptor beta chains share one sample of origin, sequenced in a study of graft-versus-host responses after intestinal transplantation. The method was immunoSEQ multiplex PCR; TCRdb's version includes in-frame clones alone and lacks a portion of them. Here the sample spans tens of thousands of clones, about 91% being singletons. These receptors have no known antigen. This sample comprised unstimulated CD4+ T cells sorted from spleen or lymph node cells, obtained before transplant. These receptors all stem from a human donor who was the organ donor for an intestinal transplant.

The rearrangement uses TRBV19 and TRBJ1-2; 8 bases fit TRBD1. The junction had 9 bases not matched to a gene; V was cut back by 0 bases and J by 3 bases. The CDR3 extends over 17 amino acids. Germline V gene data show CDR1 as LNHDA and CDR2 as SQIVND (reference sequence). The CDR3 sequence: CASSIDSRGRVDYGYTF. CDR3 DNA sequence: TGTGCCAGTAGTATAGATTCCAGGGGGCGCGTTGACTATGGCTACACCTTC.

The rearrangement joins TRBV2 to TRBJ2-5, with a possible D match to TRBD2 (6 bases). This CDR3 contains 13 residues. CDR1 is SNHLY and CDR2 is FYNNEI in the germline V gene. V lost 6 bases and J lost 3, with 11 bases in between. CDR3 nucleotide sequence: TGTGCCAGCAGCTGGGACTTAGAAGAGACCCAGTACTTC. Amino acids: CASSWDLEETQYF.

The genes are TRBV5-6 and TRBJ2-5; a weak D match, TRBD1 (6 bases). CDR3 size: 17 residues. Trimming removed 6 bases from V and 5 bases from J, with 26 bases in between. Germline CDR1 and CDR2: SGHDT and YYEEEE. The CDR3 is CASTSPSYLGGVETQYF. The DNA of the CDR3 is TGTGCCAGCACCTCCCCGTCTTACCTTGGGGGCGTGGAGACCCAGTACTTC.

CDR3 amino acids: CASSLTGGYGYTF. The DNA for the CDR3 is TGTGCCAGCAGTTTGACAGGGGGCTATGGCTACACCTTC. This chain joins TRBV27 and TRBJ1-2, with 9 nucleotides matching TRBD1. Germline V gene sequence: CDR1 MNHEY, CDR2 SMNVEV (reference sequence). After removal of 3 bases from V and 4 bases from J, the junction contained 0 bases not matched to a gene. This CDR3 spans 13 amino acids.

The chain has TRBV2 and TRBJ2-5; a possible D gene is TRBD1 (6 bases). This CDR3 has 16 amino acids. The germline CDR1 and CDR2 sequences are SNHLY and FYNNEI. The ends were cut back, 2 bases at V and 1 base at J, with 14 bases in the middle. CDR3 sequence reads: CASSESQGLGQETQYF. The CDR3 DNA is TGTGCCAGCAGTGAATCACAGGGTTTAGGCCAAGAGACCCAGTACTTC. The full variable domain, with the rest looked up from reference TRBV2 and TRBJ2-5, is EPEVTQTPSHQVTQMGQEVILRCVPISNHLYFYWYRQILGQKVEFLVSFYNNEISEKSEIFDDQFSVERPDGSNFTLKIRSTKLEDSAMYFCASSESQGLGQETQYFGPGTRLLVL.

CDR3 loop: CASSRAGRPDNEQFF. CDR3 DNA sequence: TGTGCCAGCAGTAGGGCGGGAAGGCCTGATAATGAGCAGTTCTTC. The chain joins TRBV28 to TRBJ2-1; D is possibly TRBD2 (6 bases). CDR1 is MDHEN and CDR2 is SYDVKM in the germline V gene. V was clipped by 5 bases and J by 7 bases, with 18 bases between them. The CDR3 is made up of 15 amino acids. The full variable domain, in which reference TRBV28 and TRBJ2-1 provide the parts outside the CDR3, is DVKVTQSSRYLVKRTGEKVFLECVQDMDHENMFWYRQDPGLGLRLIYFSYDVKMKEKGDIPEGYSVSREKKERFSLILESASTNQTSMYLCASSRAGRPDNEQFFGPGTRLTVL.

This chain links TRBV11-2 with TRBJ1-1; TRBD1 agrees at 9 bases. V gave up 6 bases and J gave up 2 bases; unmatched junction bases: 7. Per the germline V gene, CDR1 is SGHAT and CDR2 is FQNNGV. The CDR3 length is 15 residues. For the CDR3, the DNA is TGTGCCAGCAGACCGACGGACAGGGGAAACACTGAAGCTTTCTTT. Translated, it gives CASRPTDRGNTEAFF.

J is TRBJ2-1 and V is TRBV6-6, with D possibly matching TRBD2 (5 bases). The CDR3 runs 15 residues. Germline CDR1 MNHNY, CDR2 SVGAGI (reference sequence). Trimming pared 4 bases from V and 7 bases from J, leaving 17 bases between. CDR3 amino acids: CASSFGLGIGNEQFF. CDR3 nucleotides: TGTGCCAGCAGTTTCGGACTCGGGATAGGTAATGAGCAGTTCTTC.

The chain links TRBV10-1 to TRBJ2-5, with D perhaps matching TRBD2 (7 bases). CDR1 and CDR2 (germline): WNHNN, SYGVQD (reference sequence). V lost 3 bases and J 1 base, leaving 15 bases between the germline ends. This CDR3 spans 16 amino acids. The CDR3 nucleotides are TGCGCCAGCAGTGATGGGGGGGGCGGGCGCCAAGAGACCCAGTACTTC. Protein: CASSDGGGGRQETQYF.

The chain recombines TRBV18 with TRBJ1-4; D is undetermined. Germline V CDR1 and CDR2: KGHSH, LQKENI. Trimming shortened V by 4 bases and J by 0 bases, and 12 bases separated the two germline ends. This CDR3 has 16 residues. CDR3 nucleotide sequence: TGTGCCAGCTCACGTGGCAGAGGGACAACTAATGAAAAACTGTTTTTT. It is translated as CASSRGRGTTNEKLFF.

This chain links TRBV27 with TRBJ1-1, with D possibly being TRBD1 (6 bases). Germline loops: CDR1 MNHEY, CDR2 SMNVEV (reference sequence). CDR3 length: 15 amino acids. Trimming took 2 bases from V and 1 from J, leaving 11 bases between them. CDR3 DNA sequence: TGTGCCAGCAGTTTAAAGTGGGGGCCGAACACTGAAGCTTTCTTT. This codes for CASSLKWGPNTEAFF.

The chain joins TRBV5-1 to TRBJ2-1; D unclear. The CDR3 length is 16 residues. Trimming left V 0 bases short and J 5 bases short, with 15 bases between. Germline loops: CDR1 SGHRS, CDR2 YFSETQ. CDR3 loop: CASSLGHYKENNEQFF. For the CDR3, the DNA is TGCGCCAGCAGCTTGGGTCACTACAAGGAAAACAATGAGCAGTTCTTC.

The chain carries TRBV6-1 and TRBJ1-1; D is unclear. The CDR3 has 14 residues. Deletions cut 2 bases from V and 7 bases from J, with 14 bases between. The germline V gene has CDR1 MNHNS and CDR2 SASEGT. Here the CDR3 DNA reads TGTGCCAGCAGTGAATTGGAGGGTCGCGGTGAAGCTTTCTTT. Encoded protein: CASSELEGRGEAFF.

The chain recombines TRBV2 with TRBJ1-2; 8 bases are shared with TRBD1. The CDR3 is 14 amino acids. Germline CDR1 SNHLY, CDR2 FYNNEI. J lost 2 bases, V lost 7 bases, and 6 bases had no gene match. The CDR3 coding sequence is TGTGCCAGCACAAGACAGGGGTTAAACTATGGCTACACCTTC. Protein: CASTRQGLNYGYTF.

The chain recombines TRBV7-6 with TRBJ2-3; 9 nucleotides line up with TRBD2. Trimming cost V 2 bases and J 2 bases; bases outside gene matches: 14. This CDR3 has 19 residues. Germline values: CDR1 SGHVS, CDR2 FNYEAQ. For the CDR3, the DNA is TGTGCCAGCAGCTTAACGTGGGGTAGCGGGAGTCCCATCACAGATACGCAGTATTTT. Translation gives CASSLTWGSGSPITDTQYF. The full variable domain, completed using reference TRBV7-6 and TRBJ2-3, is GAGVSQSPRYKVTKRGQDVALRCDPISGHVSLYWYRQALGQGPEFLTYFNYEAQQDKSGLPNDRFSAERPEGSISTLTIQRTEQRDSAMYRCASSLTWGSGSPITDTQYFGPGTRLTVL.

The rearrangement links TRBV4-2 to TRBJ1-1; TRBD1 might be the D (5 bases). Per the germline V gene, CDR1 is LGHNA and CDR2 is YNFKEQ. The CDR3 sequence is 15 residues long. Between the trimmed V and J ends, which lost 1 base and 6 bases, there was a span of 15 bases. The CDR3 bases are TGTGCCAGCAGCCAAGCCCGGGGGATAACGGCTGAAGCTTTCTTT. Amino acids: CASSQARGITAEAFF.

This clone was counted once. The rearrangement joins TRBV6-5 to TRBJ1-1; D call uncertain. V was trimmed by 6 bases and J by 0 bases, leaving 5 bases between them. Germline values: CDR1 MNHEY, CDR2 SVGAGI. The CDR3 is 12 amino acids. In DNA form, the CDR3 reads TGTGCCAGCAGCAGTATGAACACTGAAGCTTTCTTT. As protein: CASSSMNTEAFF.

The chain joins TRBV30 to TRBJ1-3; D not certain. The CDR3 totals 13 residues. Germline-derived CDR1 and CDR2 are GTSNPN and SVGIG (reference sequence). V lost 1 base and J 0 bases, leaving 4 bases between the germline ends. As DNA, the CDR3 is TGTGCCTGGAGTGCGGTCTCTGGAAACACCATATATTTT. Translating it yields CAWSAVSGNTIYF.

This chain connects TRBV10-3 to TRBJ1-4, with unresolved D. The V end lost 4 bases, the J end lost 8 bases, and 17 bases lay between the germline ends. CDR1 ENHRY and CDR2 SYGVKD come from the germline V gene. There are 15 residues in the CDR3. The DNA of the CDR3 is TGTGCCATCAGTGCTTCGGCCAGAGGCATAGAAAAACTGTTTTTT. Its protein product is CAISASARGIEKLFF.

This clone was detected only a few times. The CDR3 bases are TGTGCCAGCAGCCCCCTTCCTAACGCCAACACCGGGGAGCTGTTTTTT. The encoded protein is CASSPLPNANTGELFF. The V gene is TRBV5-6, the J gene TRBJ2-2; D not resolved. The V end was cut by 4 bases, the J end by 2 bases, with 15 bases between. Per germline, CDR1 SGHDT and CDR2 YYEEEE. The CDR3 contains 16 residues. Using reference TRBV5-6 and TRBJ2-2 for the parts outside the CDR3, the full variable domain is DAGVTQSPTHLIKTRGQQVTLRCSPKSGHDTVSWYQQALGQGPQFIFQYYEEEERQRGNFPDRFSGHQFPNYSSELNVNALLLGDSALYLCASSPLPNANTGELFFGEGSRLTVL.

The chain links TRBV28 to TRBJ1-2; D uncertain. The CDR3 is made up of 13 amino acids. Germline CDR1 and CDR2: MDHEN and SYDVKM. Between the trimmed V and J ends, which lost 2 bases and 5 bases, there was a span of 9 bases. The CDR3 spells CASSLKAPYGYTF. In DNA, the CDR3 is TGTGCCAGCAGTTTAAAAGCCCCGTATGGCTACACCTTC.

CDR3 DNA sequence: TGTGCCAGCAGCTTGGTTAGGGGCTGGAACACTGAAGCTTTCTTT. This sequence encodes CASSLVRGWNTEAFF. The rearrangement links TRBV5-4 to TRBJ1-1; tentatively, D is TRBD1 (5 bases). CDR1 and CDR2 (germline): SGHNT, YYREEE (reference sequence). The CDR3 covers 15 residues. V lost 0 bases and J lost 1, with 10 bases in between.

The V call is TRBV19, the J call TRBJ2-5; weak D call: TRBD1 (5 bases). The CDR3 loop spans 14 amino acids. Germline CDR1 reads LNHDA; CDR2 reads SQIVND (reference sequence). V shed 3 bases and J shed 4 bases, with 12 bases lying between them. This CDR3 reads CASSIGQGIETQYF. Here the CDR3 DNA reads TGTGCCAGTAGTATTGGGCAGGGAATAGAGACCCAGTACTTC.